These 11 T cell receptor beta chains came from one sample sequenced in a study of blood T cell repertoires in COVID-19. Data came from immunoSEQ multiplex PCR; TCRdb stores just in-frame clones and leaves some out. In the table there are some 30,000 clones, about 85% of which are singletons. The specimen sequenced was peripheral blood. The receptors stem from a man in his fifties or sixties with active or convalescent COVID-19.

The chain has TRBV29-1 and TRBJ1-2; perhaps TRBD1 as D (5 bases). With 3 bases removed from V and 6 bases from J, the gap between germline ends came to 14 bases. Germline loops: CDR1 SQVTM, CDR2 ANQGSEA. This CDR3 region has 13 residues. CDR3 nucleotides: TGCAGCGTTGACTCCCGGGACTTTGATGGCTACACCTTC. Protein: CSVDSRDFDGYTF. The full variable domain, with the rest looked up from reference TRBV29-1 and TRBJ1-2, is SAVISQKPSRDICQRGTSLTIQCQVDSQVTMMFWYRQQPGQSLTLIATANQGSEATYESGFVIDKFPISRPNLTFSTLTVSNMSPEDSSIYLCSVDSRDFDGYTFGSGTRLTVV.

The chain joins TRBV3-1 (or the pseudogene TRBV3-2) to TRBJ2-5, with TRBD2 matching 8 bases. CDR1 is LGHDT and CDR2 is YNNKEL in the germline V gene (reference sequence). This CDR3 spans 17 amino acids. The junction had 12 bases not matched to a gene; V was cut back by 1 base and J by 5 bases. CDR3 bases: TGTGCCAGCAGCCAAGCCCCGAGCGGGAGTGGCCAGGAGACCCAGTACTTC. The encoded protein is CASSQAPSGSGQETQYF.

This sequence joins TRBV28 and TRBJ1-4; TRBD1 matches at 9 bases. CDR1 is MDHEN, CDR2 SYDVKM, per germline. CDR3 length: 16 residues. V shed 6 bases and J 0 bases; nucleotides not matched to a gene: 5. The CDR3 sequence: CASRDRTGATNEKLFF. The CDR3 bases are TGTGCCAGCAGAGACCGGACAGGGGCAACTAATGAAAAACTGTTTTTT.

This clone was observed once. The chain employs TRBV7-2 and TRBJ2-3; D not certain. The CDR3 length is 14 residues. Trimming took 3 bases from V and 0 from J, leaving 7 bases between them. Germline CDR1 reads SGHTA; CDR2 reads FQGNSA. The CDR3 nucleotides read TGTGCCAGCAGCTTCACAGTAAGCACAGATACGCAGTATTTT. This sequence encodes CASSFTVSTDTQYF. Full variable domain (rest looked up from reference TRBV7-2 and TRBJ2-3): GAGVSQSPSNKVTEKGKDVELRCDPISGHTALYWYRQSLGQGLEFLIYFQGNSAPDKSGLPSDRFSAERTGGSVSTLTIQRTQQEDSAVYLCASSFTVSTDTQYFGPGTRLTVL.

This rearrangement joins TRBV5-6 to TRBJ1-1; D gene unclear. The CDR3 is 15 amino acids. Trimming took 0 bases from V and 3 from J, leaving 12 bases between them. Germline-derived CDR1 and CDR2 are SGHDT and YYEEEE. CDR3 region: CASSLVEEWHTEAFF. The CDR3 nucleotides are TGTGCCAGCAGCTTGGTTGAGGAATGGCACACTGAAGCTTTCTTT.

This clone has more than one count but fewer than ten. The V gene is TRBV10-3, the J gene TRBJ1-6; D is uncertain. From germline, CDR1 is ENHRY and CDR2 SYGVKD. There are 13 residues in the CDR3. V lost 8 bases and J 10 bases, leaving 15 bases between the germline ends. Here the CDR3 DNA reads TGTGCCATCGGTAGGGAGGAAAGATCACCCCTCCACTTT. Its translation is CAIGREERSPLHF.

CDR3 nucleotides: TGTGCCAGCAGTGAACGACTAGCGGGAGTGGTAGATACGCAGTATTTT. Translation: CASSERLAGVVDTQYF. The chain recombines TRBV6-1 with TRBJ2-3, with 12 positions matching TRBD2. The CDR3 runs to 16 residues. The V gene's germline CDR1 is MNHNS and CDR2 SASEGT. V trimming: 2 bases; J trimming: 5 bases; junction bases outside the gene matches: 5.

The chain joins TRBV19 to TRBJ2-1; TRBD2 is a possible D gene (5 bases). CDR1 is LNHDA, CDR2 SQIVND, per germline (reference sequence). V gave up 9 bases and J gave up 4 bases, with 22 bases separating them. CDR3 length equals 16 residues. CDR3 sequence: CARLVLRASRYNEQFF. CDR3 nucleotide sequence: TGTGCCAGATTAGTATTGAGGGCTAGTCGTTACAATGAGCAGTTCTTC.

The chain links TRBV28 to TRBJ2-7, with TRBD1 matching 7 bases. The germline gives CDR1 MDHEN, CDR2 SYDVKM. The CDR3 is 13 amino acids. V lost 6 bases, J lost 2 bases, and 4 bases stayed unmatched. This CDR3 reads CASSTGQTYEQYF. CDR3 in DNA: TGTGCCAGCAGCACGGGACAGACCTACGAGCAGTACTTC.

The V and J genes are TRBV7-6 and TRBJ2-5; perhaps TRBD1 as D (6 bases). Looked up from germline, CDR1 is SGHVS and CDR2 is FNYEAQ. V lost 4 bases to trimming and J lost 0 bases, with 15 bases between them. The CDR3 spans 16 residues. The CDR3 region has the DNA TGTGCCAGCAGCTCCTGGAGGACAGAGTACCAAGAGACCCAGTACTTC. It specifies CASSSWRTEYQETQYF.

The CDR3 bases are TGTGCCAGCAGTTTGAGCTACTCTGGAAACACCATATATTTT. This gives the protein CASSLSYSGNTIYF. The J gene is TRBJ1-3, the V gene TRBV6-5; no firm D call. The ends were cut back, 4 bases at V and 0 bases at J, with 7 bases in the middle. The CDR3 totals 14 residues. Per the germline V gene, CDR1 is MNHEY and CDR2 is SVGAGI.